This TCR beta chain was documented in a study of blood T cell repertoires in COVID-19 (dated by TCRdb to 2019 to 2021). General notes on the study: Collaborator samples came from the United States, Italy and Spain and covered acute and convalescent phases of COVID-19. The dataset comprised deeply sampled blood TCRbeta repertoires from subjects exposed to, actively infected with, or recovered from COVID-19. Samples were obtained from the ongoing ImmuneRACE study (first 160 participants) and from over 1,000 subjects provided by 6 global collaborators. Where available, HLA class I and class II types were obtained from metadata supplied by the sample provider rather than from assay-based typing. The prospective study material was composed of cDNA or gDNA derived from T cells, B-cell-depleted T cells, or PBMCs. The sample metadata nearly always contained a de-identified subject ID, COVID-19 status, age in years and sex. A freely available public database, intended as a resource for researchers studying the immune response to SARS-CoV-2, is where the repertoires were released.

The CDR3 holds 15 amino acids from the cysteine to the phenylalanine. This entry keeps only the CDR3 DNA: 45 bases, framed from base 1. From V the trimming removes 1 base and from J it removes 5 bases, while the gene matches leave 5 bases of the junction unaccounted for. From the germline V gene, CDR1 is SGHRS and CDR2 is YFSETQ. Of note for this clone: Its antigen remains unidentified. No base-level quality is on record; no much larger clone is a single base apart.

TCRbeta CDR3 regions were amplified from genomic DNA using the immunoSEQ Assay, a bias-controlled multiplex PCR. The source study handled its data this way. Nucleated cell counts per sample were estimated from amplification of reference gene primers within the assay. To quantify the absolute abundance of each unique TCRbeta CDR3 rearrangement, sequence reads were collapsed and filtered. Productive Simpson clonality was computed per sample as the square root of Simpson's diversity index over productive rearrangements. The source is immuneACCESS, and TCRdb retained only in-frame sequences with V and J called. Part of the clones is not carried over; for the studies checked, unresolved V genes explain less than half of this, and the remainder is unexplained. Clone size and the V and J calls come from that table; the DNA yielded D and trimming. In all, the sample holds about 210,000 clones, and roughly 94% of those were seen once. In total, the top ten clones hold more than 0.95% of the sample.

Broad study findings and their caveats: The amount of clinical and demographic metadata varied by source and participant and was provided uncurated.

The collaborating institutions used their own protocols to collect whole blood in K2EDTA tubes. Collaborator samples were shipped for TCRbeta analysis as frozen whole blood, isolated PBMCs, or DNA extracted from either sample type. The TCR comes from a young man with acute or convalescent COVID-19. Sequencing was performed on peripheral blood. The sequence joins TRBV5-1 to TRBJ2-3; 9 junctional bases match TRBD2. CDR3 protein: CASSLLSGSRDTQYF. The sequenced DNA is TGCGCCAGCAGCTTGCTTAGCGGGAGTAGAGATACGCAGTATTTT.